The clone carrying this TCR beta chain was observed many times. Its antigen is undetermined. CDR1 is SNHLY and CDR2 is FYNNEI in the germline V gene. V gave up 5 bases and J gave up 8 bases, with 9 bases separating them. This CDR3 has 12 amino acids. The sample comes from a study of T cells in Graves' hyperthyroidism and ophthalmopathy. The study's findings and limits: Most thyroid clonotypes with frequency above 0.001 were detected in blood.

Patients between 18 and 65 years old had hyperthyroidism, newly diagnosed and lasting under 2 months. Exclusion of a patient resulted from uncontrolled infection, other autoimmune disease, pregnancy or lactation. The PBMCs were sourced from fresh peripheral blood (about 10 ml). TCR beta CDR3 regions were amplified from RNA transcripts. The HTBI set primed first-round TCR CDR3 RT-PCR. TCRdb ran MiXCR on the multiplex PCR reads and lists one entry per CDR3 protein. The data contain some 500,000 distinct CDR3 sequences, roughly an eighth of them singletons. Sequencing was performed on blood. The rearrangement joins TRBV2 to TRBJ2-2; no clear D. This clonotype was obtained from a woman aged 18-29 years with Graves' hyperthyroidism. The CDR3 protein is CASSLAQGELFF. CDR3 sequence (DNA): TGTGCCAGCAGTTTAGCCCAGGGGGAGCTGTTTTTT.